The source of this T cell receptor (beta chain) is a study of cytomegalovirus exposure and HLA in healthy donors (dated by TCRdb to the late 2010s). As for the study more broadly: An earlier analysis of approximately 590 of the donors reported more than 250 Gb of sequence data and 120 million or so unique TCR beta sequences from 150 million to 200 million T cells. An early release covering 550 to 650 HLA-typed donors comprised 250 to 350 gigabases of sequencing data and around 86 million unique TCR sequences. Among the approximately 400 genotyped donors, under 90% belonged to the genetic ancestry cluster associated with self-reported Caucasian donors. The aim of the study was to test whether cataloging public T cell receptors could identify signatures of past pathogen exposure. Using immunosequencing, the study profiled T cell repertoires from 500 to 800 subjects and related those repertoires to cytomegalovirus serostatus. Besides the first cohort of roughly 640 subjects, a separate validation cohort made up of 120 different subjects was used. To predict cytomegalovirus infection status, the study combined high-throughput TCR immunosequencing, statistical association of individual TCRs with disease status, and machine learning. In a later analysis, previously published TCR beta repertoires from roughly 710 donors were re-analyzed and high-resolution HLA genotyping was added so that TCR occurrence patterns could be studied. Rather than drawing on any new phenotypic data, the later analysis identified candidate immune exposures from TCR beta sequences and the way those sequences occurred across donors. In an earlier analysis of more than 550 of the donors, high-throughput TCR beta sequencing was used to judge whether each TCR beta V gene segment behaved as functional or pseudogenic. Alongside the repertoire data, information on donor age, sex, ethnicity and CMV serostatus was compiled. A later genetic analysis took genome-wide SNP genotypes for about 60% of the roughly 670 donors and used that subset as a discovery cohort. Every discovery cohort repertoire had been produced on one sequencing platform. HLA typing included class I and class II loci at four-digit resolution. The number of donors typed differed by locus, with roughly 629-640 for A, B, C, DRB1 and DQB1, more than 500 for DQA1, 600 to 610 for DPA1, and some 450 for DPB1. Roughly five DR-DQ haplotypes were handled as single units for association and clustering, since linkage in the cohort was strong. On average, about 200,000 unique TCR beta nucleotide sequences were sequenced per donor among roughly 430 genotyped donors of the cohort, with 15% to 20% of those sequences being non-productive.

The study at large found these results: A further reported finding was that TCR beta sequences accurately predicted the HLA-A and HLA-B alleles for most subjects in the first cohort. A cluster of highly shared sequence variants was judged likely to be a technical artifact of the sequencing pipeline. In a later genetic analysis, a missense DCLRE1C variant was associated with V-gene and J-gene trimming of TCR beta chains, and the association was replicated in an independent cohort. Because counts were too low, seventeen rarely observed V segments, including chromosome 9 orphons, were excluded from the earlier analysis of some 590 of the donors. Compared with the roughly 670-donor mean, donors in an Asian-associated ancestry cluster had fewer N-insertions in productive TCRs, according to a later genetic analysis. In this cohort, only TCR beta chains were sequenced, and detectable features were limited by the absence of alpha or paired-chain data. The presence/absence analyses assumed that sequencing depth was roughly uniform across donors, and that assumption may not be true. Because HLA typing was missing for some donors at each locus, association tests included only the typed subset. Immune exposure information for the cohort was limited to CMV serostatus. The study listed approximately 160 TCR beta chains as associated with cytomegalovirus. In vitro tests confirmed that a few of the cytomegalovirus-associated TCR beta chains recognize cytomegalovirus antigens. Correlated functional status among segregating V segments might reflect linkage disequilibrium, but an unknown experimental factor could not be ruled out. The authors suggested that the approach could potentially be generalized to other disease states and immunological phenotypes. An earlier analysis of some 560 of the donors showed that most TCR beta V segments appeared in productive rearrangements either about 87% or about 30% of the time, which broadly matched IMGT annotations. Compared with equally common non-associated chains, HLA-associated TCR beta chains in a later analysis were more clonally expanded and had lower generation probabilities. In a later analysis, several top co-occurrence clusters were reported to appear linked to parvovirus B19, influenza, CMV and Epstein-Barr virus. In a later analysis, the rate of TCR association differed among HLA loci, with DRB1 alleles having the most associated TCRs and HLA-C alleles having the fewest. In a later analysis, around 17,000 TCR beta sequences were associated with specific HLA alleles at a false discovery rate of 0.05. Across donors, most TCR sequences were observed very rarely, whereas some public TCRs were present in many individuals. Strong co-occurrence of HLA alleles, especially DR and DQ, made assigning TCR associations to individual alleles difficult. The classifier was reported to diagnose cytomegalovirus status with high specificity and sensitivity in both the original cohort and the validation cohort. In a later analysis, most CMV-associated TCR beta chains were found to appear HLA-restricted, with HLA associations seemingly driven largely by CMV exposure.

Library creation used the immunoSEQ multiplex PCR assay. For the multiplex PCR, a mixture combining 60 forward primers for TCR Vbeta segments and 13 reverse primers for TCR Jbeta segments was used. A multiplex PCR assay on genomic DNA amplified the CDR3 region of rearranged TCR beta genes. Amplified TCR beta libraries were sequenced as 87-base-pair reads on the Illumina HiSeq System. Per the source publication's procedure: In a later analysis, some 80 million unique TCR beta chains were counted across the 690 or so repertoires, and roughly 10 million of these chains were shared by at least two donors. A nearest-neighbor algorithm error-corrected the raw reads and collapsed the reads into unique sequences, merging closely related sequences to remove PCR and sequencing errors. CDR3 sequences were aligned to IMGT reference sequences to assign V, D and J gene segments. For a sequence to be retained, a match of at least six nucleotides to both a V gene segment and a J gene segment was required. A rearrangement was called productive if the CDR3 had no stop codons and remained in frame with V and J, and every other rearrangement was called non-productive. Following IMGT convention, CDR3 was defined as the stretch from the second conserved V-encoded cysteine up to the conserved J-encoded phenylalanine. The earlier analysis of 587 of the donors excluded sequences that lacked an unambiguous match to a single V gene segment. In an earlier analysis of 450 to 700 of the donors, V segments were called functional above 56.7% productive rearrangements and were called segregating when the between-donor standard deviation exceeded 5%. To diagnose cytomegalovirus status from the catalog of TCR beta chain sequences, a statistical classification framework was built. A later analysis assigned V and J genes by comparing TCR nucleotide sequences with IMGT/GENE-DB human TR gene sequences. Using the TCRdist pipeline, a later analysis assigned CDR3 sequences along with most-parsimonious VDJ recombination scenarios. In a later analysis, every TCR beta chain was defined by the combination of its CDR3 amino acid sequence and its V-gene family, and reads without a unique V-gene family were dropped. In a later analysis, 450 to 600 highly shared, low-generation-probability nucleotide sequences were removed to address suspected cross-contamination and a sequencing artifact. A later analysis calculated a clonal expansion index for each public chain from normalized within-repertoire ranks of inferred template counts. A later analysis computed generation probabilities with a VDJ recombination model fitted to out-of-frame rearrangements, and checked the results against IGoR. A later analysis scored TCR-TCR, TCR-HLA and TCR-CMV co-occurrence with hypergeometric tests, applying a repertoire-size bias correction to TCR pairs. False discovery rates were estimated in a later analysis by permuting HLA or CMV assignments 20 times. In a later analysis, co-occurring TCRs were grouped with DBSCAN, and TCRdist sequence similarity was added when clustering was performed within HLA-allele-positive subsets. Repertoires with fewer than 30,000 or more than 120,000 public chains were left out of co-occurrence clustering, as were five repertoires with anomalous nucleotide sharing. TCRdb took over this immuneACCESS table, retaining in-frame rearrangements with V and J assigned. Such tables are incomplete; in checked studies, under half of the missing clones stem from an unresolved V gene, and the remainder is unexplained. The V and J calls and clone size were taken over from that table, and D and trimming were inferred from the DNA. The sample table contains 150,000 to 200,000 clones; only one count was recorded for 80% of them. In total, the top ten clones hold less than 9% of the sample.

In total, over 600 healthy bone marrow donors made up the cohort. Cohort members were all nominally healthy when sampled, although unrecorded immune exposures were likely present. The donor tested CMV seropositive, placing the donor among the approximately 310 seropositive members of the cohort. Every donor gave a peripheral blood sample, and the peripheral blood mononuclear cells from that sample were used for TCR beta sequencing. Genomic DNA extraction from the blood cell samples was performed with the Qiagen DNeasy Blood Extraction Kit. This clone was observed once. Its cognate antigen has yet to be identified. No much larger clone is present one base from it, and per-base qualities are unavailable. The receptor was derived from a man younger than 45 in good health and CMV-seropositive. The material sequenced was PBMCs.

Here the CDR3 is given as CASSLDRGRTQYF. The DNA sequence is as follows: TGTGCCAGCAGTTTGGACAGGGGGCGGACCCAGTACTTC. The rearranged segments are TRBV27 and TRBJ2-5, with 11 junctional bases fitting TRBD1. From a lookup of the germline V gene (reference sequence), CDR1 and CDR2 are MNHEY and SMNVEV. Trimming leaves V shorter by 3 bases and J shorter by 7 bases, with the junction holding 1 base beyond the gene matches. The CDR3 spans 13 residues, from the cysteine through the phenylalanine. Only the CDR3 region is kept as DNA, spanning 39 bases read in frame from base 1.